Below, one TCR beta chain is given with its context. RNA was extracted with the RNeasy kit, and a quantity of about 0.45 to 1 ug was reverse transcribed using random hexamers. TCRdb re-analysed the immunoSEQ multiplex PCR reads in MiXCR, keeping a single row per CDR3 protein. This sample yields under 200,000 distinct CDR3 sequences, of which roughly 90% are seen a single time; about 0.09% belongs to the top ten. The CDR3 consists of 13 residues. V was clipped by 1 base and J by 6 bases, with 10 bases between them. CDR1 LNHDA and CDR2 SQIVND come from the germline V gene (reference sequence). This sample stems from a study of CD8 T cells in Susac syndrome.

Sequenced: CD4+ T cells from PBMCs. The chain is built from TRBV19 and TRBJ2-7, with D hard to call. This sequence was found in a human donor with Susac syndrome. The CDR3 nucleotides are TGTGCCAGTAGTATAGGGCGGCAACGCGAGCAGTACTTC. This encodes CASSIGRQREQYF.